This T cell receptor beta chain is drawn from a study of metastatic and nonmetastatic thyroid tumors. The wider study: Blood and tumor or nodule tissue repertoires from malignant and benign thyroid patients were compared. Study outcomes and limitations: Across blood and tumor, TCR beta diversity in malignant thyroid tumors was reportedly significantly higher than in benign nodules.

Each patient came to thyroid surgery without any prior treatment (of any kind). The ends were cut back, 3 bases at V and 0 bases at J, with 9 bases in the middle. The CDR3 loop spans 15 amino acids. Germline CDR1 and CDR2: LNHDA and SQIVND (reference sequence). This clone was seen ten or more times. What it binds is unknown. Authors' processing steps: The study's classifier, a distant-metastasis tool for papillary thyroid cancer, was built using CDR3 differences across clinicopathological groups. TCRdb used MiXCR to call clones anew from the PCR reads. TCRdb, not the original authors, processed these V and J calls. The top ten hold roughly 8.8% of the sample, which has 40,000 or so clones, roughly 25% seen once.

This chain links TRBV19 with TRBJ2-1; D is unresolved. Sequenced input: blood. The clonotype comes from a female donor with papillary thyroid cancer or a benign thyroid nodule (not recorded which). Some clones in this sample may be carry-over from other donors' samples. The CDR3 here is CASSITYYSYNEQFF. The CDR3 nucleotides are TGTGCCAGTAGTATTACATACTACTCCTACAATGAGCAGTTCTTC.